These 30 T cell receptor beta chains were sequenced from one sample in a study of cytomegalovirus exposure and HLA in healthy donors. A multiplex PCR was run with 60 Vbeta primers and 13 Jbeta primers. Some clones are missing from TCRdb's copy, which holds only in-frame ones; the method was immunoSEQ multiplex PCR. Of about 120,000 clones in the sample, around three quarters were seen once. The sequencing sample was made of PBMCs. The source of these receptors is a human donor in good health.

This clone occurred a few times. V is TRBV28 and J is TRBJ2-5; 10 bases match TRBD2. V was clipped by 5 bases and J by 5 bases; unmatched bases: 17. Per the germline V gene, CDR1 is MDHEN and CDR2 is SYDVKM. The CDR3 is 18 amino acids. The CDR3 nucleotides are TGTGCCAGCAGTCTAGCGGGAGATGGGTTTGGGGGACGGGAGACCCAGTACTTC. Translating it yields CASSLAGDGFGGRETQYF.

This clone was observed a single time. Other DNA sequences from this sample encode an identical CDR3 as well. The chain is built from TRBV4-1 and TRBJ2-3, with TRBD2 matching over 11 bases. V shed 4 bases, J shed 4 bases, and the junction held 4 bases outside the gene matches. The CDR3 extends over 15 amino acids. Looked up from germline, CDR1 is MGHRA and CDR2 is YSYEKL. Written as DNA, the CDR3 is TGCGCCAGCAGCCTAGCGGGAGGGTCCTCAGATACGCAGTATTTT. The encoded protein is CASSLAGGSSDTQYF.

This rearrangement joins TRBV2 to TRBJ2-3; TRBD1 agrees at 12 bases. CDR1 SNHLY and CDR2 FYNNEI come from the germline V gene. V shed 7 bases, J shed 4 bases, and the junction held 6 bases outside the gene matches. This CDR3 is built from 15 residues. The CDR3 region is CASTNRDRGPDTQYF. CDR3 in DNA: TGTGCCAGCACCAACCGGGACAGGGGGCCAGATACGCAGTATTTT.

The chain recombines TRBV2 with TRBJ2-2, with 9 bases fitting TRBD1. This CDR3 is 13 amino acids long. With 8 bases clipped from V and 6 bases from J, the junction kept 4 bases outside the gene matches. Looked up from germline, CDR1 is SNHLY and CDR2 is FYNNEI. Here the CDR3 DNA reads TGTGCCAGCGACAGGGGGGGCGCCGGGGAGCTGTTTTTT. Amino acid sequence: CASDRGGAGELFF. Full variable domain (remainder filled in from reference TRBV2 and TRBJ2-2): EPEVTQTPSHQVTQMGQEVILRCVPISNHLYFYWYRQILGQKVEFLVSFYNNEISEKSEIFDDQFSVERPDGSNFTLKIRSTKLEDSAMYFCASDRGGAGELFFGEGSRLTVL.

This rearrangement joins TRBV2 to TRBJ1-1; 8 positions match TRBD1. The CDR3 consists of 14 residues. The germline V gene has CDR1 SNHLY and CDR2 FYNNEI. Trimming cost V 6 bases and J 0 bases; bases outside gene matches: 3. Written as DNA, the CDR3 is TGTGCCAGCAGGAAGGACAGGGTGAACACTGAAGCTTTCTTT. This codes for CASRKDRVNTEAFF.

The chain is built from TRBV7-8 and TRBJ1-2; 7 positions match TRBD1. The ends lost 1 base at V and 8 bases at J; junction bases unmatched: 7. The CDR3 sequence is 14 residues long. Germline values: CDR1 SGHVS, CDR2 FQNEAQ. The CDR3 loop is CASSLERQGGGYTF. For the CDR3, the DNA is TGTGCCAGCAGCTTAGAAAGACAGGGAGGAGGCTACACCTTC.

The V gene is TRBV2, the J gene TRBJ1-1, with D possibly TRBD1 on 5 matching bases. The CDR3 loop spans 14 amino acids. Looked up from germline, CDR1 is SNHLY and CDR2 is FYNNEI. V was cut by 7 bases and J by 11 bases, with 23 bases left in between. CDR3 bases: TGTGCCAGCACCGCAGGCTCGGACACGCCGGTGGCTTTCTTT. This sequence encodes CASTAGSDTPVAFF.

J is TRBJ2-7 and V is TRBV9; 8 bases map to TRBD1. The ends lost 3 bases at V and 0 bases at J; junction bases unmatched: 5. This CDR3 region has 15 residues. From germline, CDR1 is SGDLS and CDR2 YYNGEE. The chain's CDR3 is CASSGRDRSSYEQYF. As DNA, the CDR3 is TGTGCCAGCAGCGGCCGGGACAGGAGCTCCTACGAGCAGTACTTC.

CDR3: CASSLIPGAGNQPQHF. CDR3 nucleotides: TGTGCCAGCAGTTTAATCCCAGGGGCAGGCAATCAGCCCCAGCATTTT. The V and J genes are TRBV28 and TRBJ1-5, with D tentatively TRBD1 (6 bases). V lost 2 bases and J lost 2, with 13 bases in between. CDR3 size: 16 residues. The germline gives CDR1 MDHEN, CDR2 SYDVKM.

This chain uses TRBV4-1 with TRBJ2-7, with a weak D call TRBD1 (6 bases). There are 16 residues in the CDR3. The germline CDR1 and CDR2 sequences are MGHRA and YSYEKL. The V gene lost 1 base and the J gene lost 2 bases, with 15 bases spanning the gap. The CDR3 sequence: CASSQAFRGGAYEQYF. In DNA, the CDR3 is TGCGCCAGCAGCCAAGCGTTCAGAGGGGGTGCCTACGAGCAGTACTTC.

The rearrangement links TRBV18 to TRBJ2-6, with TRBD2 matching over 7 bases. From germline, CDR1 is KGHSH and CDR2 LQKENI. The CDR3 sequence is 18 residues long. The junction had 10 bases not matched to a gene; V was cut back by 3 bases and J by 2 bases. The CDR3 spells CASSPKSGAGAGANVLTF. The CDR3 bases are TGTGCCAGCTCACCGAAAAGTGGGGCGGGGGCTGGGGCCAACGTCCTGACTTTC.

The rearrangement links TRBV5-4 to TRBJ2-1; 8 bases are a match to TRBD2. This CDR3 is built from 14 residues. Germline values: CDR1 SGHNT, CDR2 YYREEE (reference sequence). J lost 6 bases, V lost 2 bases, and 4 bases had no gene match. The CDR3 region is CASSFSGRGNEQFF. The CDR3 bases are TGTGCCAGCAGCTTCAGCGGGAGAGGCAATGAGCAGTTCTTC.

The chain combines TRBV20-1 with TRBJ2-1; perhaps TRBD1 as D (5 bases). V lost 7 bases and J 9 bases, leaving 7 bases between the germline ends. The CDR3 sequence is 9 residues long. The germline V gene encodes CDR1 DFQATT and CDR2 SNEGSKA (reference sequence). The chain's CDR3 is CSGTGEQFF. For the CDR3, the DNA is TGCAGTGGAACAGGTGAGCAGTTCTTC.

The chain recombines TRBV19 with TRBJ1-1; 7 bases are a match to TRBD1. The trim removed 7 bases at V and 1 base at J, leaving 6 bases unmatched. The germline V gene has CDR1 LNHDA and CDR2 SQIVND (reference sequence). The CDR3 is made up of 14 amino acids. The CDR3 bases are TGTGCCAGTACTCTGACAGGGAGGAACACTGAAGCTTTCTTT. This sequence encodes CASTLTGRNTEAFF.

As DNA, the CDR3 is TGTGCCAGTAGTATCGGGACAGGGGTCCCTATATCCTACAATGAGCAGTTCTTC. It is translated as CASSIGTGVPISYNEQFF. The rearrangement uses TRBV19 and TRBJ2-1, with 10 nucleotides matching TRBD1. The germline V gene has CDR1 LNHDA and CDR2 SQIVND (reference sequence). V was pared by 3 bases and J by 1 base, with 9 bases of the junction left unmatched. This CDR3 is 18 amino acids long.

This sequence joins TRBV27 and TRBJ1-5; TRBD1 might be the D (6 bases). Germline CDR1 is MNHEY and CDR2 is SMNVEV (reference sequence). The CDR3 contains 14 residues. V was shortened by 6 bases and J by 6 bases, with 15 bases between the two germline ends. In DNA form, the CDR3 reads TGTGCCAGCAGCCCTACAGGGTTAGGTCAGCCCCAGCATTTT. Residues: CASSPTGLGQPQHF.

The J gene is TRBJ2-2, the V gene TRBV29-1; 7 bases match TRBD1. Germline V lookup: CDR1 SQVTM, CDR2 ANQGSEA. V shed 6 bases, J shed 4 bases, and the junction held 5 bases outside the gene matches. This CDR3 region has 13 residues. The CDR3 region has the DNA TGCAGCGTCGGCAGGGGGAGCACCGGGGAGCTGTTTTTT. It is translated as CSVGRGSTGELFF.

The chain combines TRBV4-1 with TRBJ2-5; the D is unclear. The CDR3 runs to 16 residues. Germline V gives CDR1 MGHRA, CDR2 YSYEKL. Trimming stripped 1 base from V and 4 bases from J, with 16 bases between. The CDR3 nucleotides read TGCGCCAGCAGCCAAGCCTTGTACCAGGTTTTAGAGACCCAGTACTTC. As protein: CASSQALYQVLETQYF.

This clone was counted once. Written as DNA, the CDR3 is TGTGCCAGCAGCCCTAGACTAGCGGGAGGGCCGAACATTCAGTACTTC. Protein sequence: CASSPRLAGGPNIQYF. The chain recombines TRBV7-6 with TRBJ2-4, with 14 bases lining up with TRBD2. V shed 5 bases and J 7 bases; nucleotides not matched to a gene: 7. CDR3 length equals 16 residues. The germline CDR1 and CDR2 sequences are SGHVS and FNYEAQ.

The gene calls are TRBV29-1 and TRBJ1-2; 9 nucleotides align to TRBD1. Trimming cost V 4 bases and J 5 bases; bases outside gene matches: 2. Germline V gene lookup returns CDR1 SQVTM and CDR2 ANQGSEA. This CDR3 is built from 12 residues. The CDR3, as DNA: TGCAGCGTTGTGGGACAGGGTTATGGCTACACCTTC. It is translated as CSVVGQGYGYTF.

The gene calls are TRBV5-1 and TRBJ2-1, with 8 bases that match TRBD2. The CDR3 is 14 amino acids. The germline V gene has CDR1 SGHRS and CDR2 YFSETQ. The J segment lost 10 bases and the V segment lost 4 bases, leaving 10 bases of the junction unmatched. CDR3 sequence reads: CASSQGGTSGEQFF. CDR3 nucleotides: TGCGCCAGCAGCCAGGGCGGGACTAGTGGGGAGCAGTTCTTC.

V is TRBV10-3 and J is TRBJ1-6; tentative D call: TRBD1 (5 bases). Germline CDR1 is ENHRY and CDR2 is SYGVKD. The CDR3 is 12 amino acids. Deletions cut 2 bases from V and 14 bases from J, with 10 bases between. CDR3 sequence reads: CAISEVGLALHF. DNA of the CDR3: TGTGCCATCAGTGAGGTGGGGCTTGCCCTCCACTTT.

This chain uses TRBV10-3 with TRBJ2-3; 8 positions agree with TRBD2. From germline, CDR1 is ENHRY and CDR2 SYGVKD. J gave up 4 bases and V 6 bases, and 6 bases lay outside the gene matches. The CDR3 spans 14 residues. CDR3 nucleotides: TGTGCCATCAGCGGGGGGGCGGGGCCAGATACGCAGTATTTT. It translates to CAISGGAGPDTQYF.

CDR3 coding DNA: TGTGCCAGCAGTTTAAGGGGAGGGAACACTGAAGCTTTCTTT. Protein: CASSLRGGNTEAFF. The genes are TRBV11-2 and TRBJ1-1; D may be TRBD1 (5 bases). Germline values: CDR1 SGHAT, CDR2 FQNNGV. The V end lost 6 bases, the J end lost 1 base, and 12 bases lay between the germline ends. The CDR3 is 14 residues long.

The V call is TRBV28, the J call TRBJ1-1; 8 bases line up with TRBD1. Germline-derived CDR1 and CDR2 are MDHEN and SYDVKM. V was pared by 6 bases and J by 0 bases, with 6 bases of the junction left unmatched. The CDR3 is 15 residues long. The CDR3 loop reads CASRPWTGMNTEAFF. The DNA of the CDR3 is TGTGCCAGCAGACCCTGGACAGGGATGAACACTGAAGCTTTCTTT.

This sequence joins TRBV27 and TRBJ2-1; TRBD2 matches 9 bases. This CDR3 is 15 amino acids long. V lost 3 bases to trimming and J lost 4 bases; unmatched junction nucleotides: 4. The germline V gene has CDR1 MNHEY and CDR2 SMNVEV (reference sequence). The CDR3 reads CASSFFSGRYNEQFF. The CDR3 DNA follows: TGTGCCAGCAGTTTTTTTAGCGGGAGATACAATGAGCAGTTCTTC.

The chain couples TRBV5-4 to TRBJ1-2; D call uncertain. CDR3 length: 13 residues. The germline V gene encodes CDR1 SGHNT and CDR2 YYREEE (reference sequence). V lost 6 bases, J lost 7 bases, and 16 bases lay in between. CDR3 sequence reads: CASTSTAYTGYTF. In DNA form, the CDR3 reads TGTGCCAGCACCTCAACTGCCTATACTGGCTACACCTTC.

V is TRBV7-3 and J is TRBJ2-7, with TRBD2 matching 14 bases. V shed 4 bases and J 6 bases; nucleotides not matched to a gene: 5. The CDR3 contains 15 residues. CDR1 and CDR2 (germline): SGHTA, FQGTGA. The chain's CDR3 is CASSSTGLAGVEQYF. The CDR3 nucleotides are TGTGCCAGCAGCTCTACGGGACTAGCGGGAGTCGAGCAGTACTTC.

The chain employs TRBV25-1 and TRBJ1-4; 7 bases match TRBD1. In germline, CDR1 is MGHDK, CDR2 SYGVNS. The CDR3 runs to 15 residues. Trimming took 2 bases from V and 3 from J; bases not matched to a gene: 3. The CDR3 DNA follows: TGTGCCAGCAGTGAACAGGACAGGCCTAATGAAAAACTGTTTTTT. It is translated as CASSEQDRPNEKLFF.

The chain recombines TRBV4-1 with TRBJ1-2, with D possibly being TRBD1 (5 bases). The V and J ends lost 3 bases and 2 bases respectively, with 16 bases between them. Germline V gene sequence: CDR1 MGHRA, CDR2 YSYEKL. The CDR3 extends over 16 amino acids. CDR3 loop: CASSHGAPKGNYGYTF. The CDR3 DNA reads TGCGCCAGCAGCCATGGGGCCCCAAAAGGAAACTATGGCTACACCTTC.